These 24 T cell receptor beta chains were all obtained from the same sample, sequenced in a study of shared clonotypes between healthy human individuals. Clones were read by immunoSEQ multiplex PCR, and TCRdb kept only the in-frame ones, dropping some. The sample carries hundreds of thousands of clones, approximately 79% recorded once. Specimen: memory CD4+ T cells sorted from blood. Subset defined: CD45RA-negative fraction. These receptors originate from a woman aged 25 to 45 in good health.

Points on this clone: Other DNA sequences in the sample encode the same CDR3. V is TRBV5-1 and J is TRBJ1-1; 7 nucleotides line up with TRBD1. CDR3 length: 14 amino acids. Germline V CDR1 and CDR2: SGHRS, YFSETQ. J was trimmed by 3 bases and V by 4 bases; bases with no gene match: 6. The CDR3 bases are TGCGCCAGCAGCACGGGACAGCCGTACACTGAAGCTTTCTTT. Translation gives CASSTGQPYTEAFF.

This clone was detected only once. The gene calls are TRBV5-8 and TRBJ2-1; maybe TRBD2 (5 bases). CDR1 and CDR2 (germline): SGHTS, YDEGEE. V was clipped by 4 bases and J by 2 bases, with 13 bases between them. The CDR3 consists of 15 residues. CDR3 sequence (DNA): TGTGCCAGCAGCAACGGAGGCTTTACCTACAATGAGCAGTTCTTC. It specifies CASSNGGFTYNEQFF.

The chain recombines TRBV4-2 with TRBJ1-5; D may be TRBD1 (6 bases). Per germline, CDR1 LGHNA and CDR2 YNFKEQ. The CDR3 spans 16 residues. Deletions cut 1 base from V and 5 bases from J, with 15 bases between. The CDR3 loop is CASSQGATGGHQPQHF. DNA of the CDR3: TGTGCCAGCAGCCAAGGGGCCACCGGGGGGCATCAGCCCCAGCATTTT.

V usage is TRBV11-2 and J usage is TRBJ2-5; D might be TRBD2 (5 bases). The CDR3 is 16 residues long. Between the trimmed V and J ends, which lost 2 bases and 3 bases, there was a span of 16 bases. Germline V gene lookup returns CDR1 SGHAT and CDR2 FQNNGV. The CDR3 here is CASSLIIGPGKETQYF. The DNA of the CDR3 is TGTGCCAGCAGCTTAATAATCGGGCCCGGGAAAGAGACCCAGTACTTC. Filled out from reference TRBV11-2 and TRBJ2-5, the complete variable domain reads EAGVAQSPRYKIIEKRQSVAFWCNPISGHATLYWYQQILGQGPKLLIQFQNNGVVDDSQLPKDRFSAERLKGVDSTLKIQPAKLEDSAVYLCASSLIIGPGKETQYFGPGTRLLVL.

This clone was recorded once. A junction end diverges from the germline sequence, so it may reflect a read error. This rearrangement joins TRBV15 to TRBJ2-3; 10 bases line up with TRBD2. The germline V gene has CDR1 LNHNV and CDR2 YYDKDF (reference sequence). The CDR3 is 13 amino acids. CDR3 sequence (DNA): TGTGCCACCGGGACTAGCGACACATATACGCAGTATTTT. It translates to CATGTSDTYTQYF.

J is TRBJ2-7 and V is TRBV27; D is perhaps TRBD2 (5 bases). This CDR3 region has 14 residues. CDR1 is MNHEY, CDR2 SMNVEV, per germline (reference sequence). V lost 5 bases and J 0 bases, leaving 11 bases between the germline ends. CDR3: CASSLRAVSYEQYF. The CDR3 bases are TGTGCCAGCAGTCTACGAGCGGTCTCCTACGAGCAGTACTTC.

In its sample, this clone was seen once. J is TRBJ1-1 and V is TRBV28; possible D gene TRBD1, 6 bases. The CDR3 is 12 amino acids. CDR1 is MDHEN and CDR2 is SYDVKM in the germline V gene. V was trimmed by 5 bases and J by 11 bases, leaving 15 bases between them. The CDR3 coding sequence is TGTGCCAGCAGTCTGGCAGGGGTGTTGGCTTTCTTT. Translated, it gives CASSLAGVLAFF. The full variable domain, completed using reference TRBV28 and TRBJ1-1, is DVKVTQSSRYLVKRTGEKVFLECVQDMDHENMFWYRQDPGLGLRLIYFSYDVKMKEKGDIPEGYSVSREKKERFSLILESASTNQTSMYLCASSLAGVLAFFGQGTRLTVV.

This chain joins TRBV5-4 and TRBJ2-7; the match to TRBD1 covers 11 bases. Germline assignment: CDR1 SGHNT and CDR2 YYREEE (reference sequence). Germline trimming cut 4 bases from V and 7 bases from J; bases unmatched to any gene: 10. The CDR3 runs to 15 residues. The CDR3 bases are TGTGCCAGCAGCCGGATACCGGGACAGGGGGGGGAGCAGTACTTC. Translation: CASSRIPGQGGEQYF. The complete variable domain, with remaining parts taken from reference TRBV5-4 and TRBJ2-7, reads ETGVTQSPTHLIKTRGQQVTLRCSSQSGHNTVSWYQQALGQGPQFIFQYYREEENGRGNFPPRFSGLQFPNYSSELNVNALELDDSALYLCASSRIPGQGGEQYFGPGTRLTVT.

This sequence joins TRBV5-6 and TRBJ1-2; D is ambiguous. This CDR3 has 14 amino acids. V lost 1 base, J lost 4 bases, and 11 bases lay in between. The germline CDR1 and CDR2 sequences are SGHDT and YYEEEE. CDR3 amino acids: CASSLYTSTYGYTF. The CDR3 coding sequence is TGTGCCAGCAGCTTGTACACCAGCACCTATGGCTACACCTTC.

In DNA form, the CDR3 reads TGTGCCAGCAGCGTATTAGTGAGGGACACTAGCACAGATACGCAGTATTTT. Protein sequence: CASSVLVRDTSTDTQYF. V gene TRBV11-2 combines with J gene TRBJ2-3; D may be TRBD1 (6 bases). The CDR3 spans 17 residues. The germline gives CDR1 SGHAT, CDR2 FQNNGV. V lost 5 bases, J lost 0 bases, and 18 bases lay in between.

The DNA of the CDR3 is TGCGCCAGCAGCCAAGATGATAGAGGGGCCATTAAAAACATTCAGTACTTC. Protein sequence: CASSQDDRGAIKNIQYF. The V call is TRBV4-1, the J call TRBJ2-4; D assignment may be TRBD1 or TRBD2 (5 bases each). Trimming pared 0 bases from V and 4 bases from J, leaving 16 bases between. The CDR3 has 17 residues. The germline gives CDR1 MGHRA, CDR2 YSYEKL.

The table lists this clone with a count of one. V and J are TRBV7-9 and TRBJ2-5; 7 bases line up with TRBD2. V lost 1 base, J lost 5 bases, and 4 bases stayed unmatched. This CDR3 has 14 amino acids. CDR1 SEHNR and CDR2 FQNEAQ come from the germline V gene (reference sequence). CDR3 coding DNA: TGTGCCAGCAGCTTAGTTGGGGGGGTGGAGACCCAGTACTTC. It encodes CASSLVGGVETQYF.

This clone was seen just once. The conserved final phenylalanine or tryptophan is absent from the CDR3, which likely points to a read error. No DNA is shown, since the ends of the CDR3 on it are uncertain; the CDR3 is the one TCRdb lists. The gene calls are TRBV5-6 and TRBJ2-7; the table's D call of TRBD2 was not tested on the DNA. The CDR3 has 10 amino acids, counting both end residues. Germline assignment: CDR1 SGHDT and CDR2 YYEEEE. CDR3 residues: CASSLGTSGI.

In its sample, this clone was seen a few times. This chain joins TRBV28 and TRBJ1-1, with D possibly matching TRBD1 (5 bases). The germline V gene has CDR1 MDHEN and CDR2 SYDVKM. This CDR3 region has 13 residues. V was cut by 3 bases and J by 5 bases, with 10 bases left in between. CDR3 DNA: TGTGCCAGCAGTTTGGGGGGATGGACTGAAGCTTTCTTT. Amino acids: CASSLGGWTEAFF. Combining the CDR3 with reference TRBV28 and TRBJ1-1 gives the whole variable domain DVKVTQSSRYLVKRTGEKVFLECVQDMDHENMFWYRQDPGLGLRLIYFSYDVKMKEKGDIPEGYSVSREKKERFSLILESASTNQTSMYLCASSLGGWTEAFFGQGTRLTVV.

This rearrangement joins TRBV5-1 to TRBJ2-3; D possibly corresponds to TRBD2 (6 bases). The CDR3 sequence is 14 residues long. Germline CDR1 reads SGHRS; CDR2 reads YFSETQ. The V gene lost 1 base and the J gene lost 6 bases, with 12 bases spanning the gap. The CDR3 loop reads CASSLSDYSDTQYF. The CDR3 region has the DNA TGCGCCAGCAGCTTGTCGGACTACTCGGATACGCAGTATTTT.

This clone was seen only once. The chain combines TRBV28 with TRBJ2-2, with D possibly TRBD2 on 6 matching bases. Trimming took off 3 bases at V and 6 bases at J, with 14 bases between the two ends. This CDR3 has 15 amino acids. Germline V gene lookup returns CDR1 MDHEN and CDR2 SYDVKM. In DNA form, the CDR3 reads TGTGCCAGCAGTTTTGGAGGGTTCGAGGCCGGGGAGCTGTTTTTT. As protein: CASSFGGFEAGELFF. The full variable domain, completed using reference TRBV28 and TRBJ2-2, is DVKVTQSSRYLVKRTGEKVFLECVQDMDHENMFWYRQDPGLGLRLIYFSYDVKMKEKGDIPEGYSVSREKKERFSLILESASTNQTSMYLCASSFGGFEAGELFFGEGSRLTVL.

The chain links TRBV28 to TRBJ2-6; weak D call: TRBD2 (5 bases). This CDR3 contains 17 residues. The ends were cut back, 6 bases at V and 0 bases at J, with 15 bases in the middle. Germline V gene sequence: CDR1 MDHEN, CDR2 SYDVKM. In nucleotides, the CDR3 is TGTGCCAGCAGCGCCCAAATCGGACTCTCTGGGGCCAACGTCCTGACTTTC. Its translation: CASSAQIGLSGANVLTF. The entire variable domain, with the rest obtained from reference TRBV28 and TRBJ2-6, is as follows: DVKVTQSSRYLVKRTGEKVFLECVQDMDHENMFWYRQDPGLGLRLIYFSYDVKMKEKGDIPEGYSVSREKKERFSLILESASTNQTSMYLCASSAQIGLSGANVLTFGAGSRLTVL.

V and J are TRBV6-1 and TRBJ2-7; D not resolved. The V end was cut by 6 bases, the J end by 0 bases, with 9 bases between. The CDR3 sequence is 13 residues long. CDR1 and CDR2 from the germline V gene are MNHNS and SASEGT. Here the CDR3 reads CASRSADSYEQYF. Here the CDR3 DNA reads TGTGCCAGCAGAAGCGCGGACTCCTACGAGCAGTACTTC.

This clone is a singleton in its sample. The gene calls are TRBV10-3 and TRBJ2-7; 12 bases match TRBD1. Germline assignment: CDR1 ENHRY and CDR2 SYGVKD. This CDR3 region has 14 residues. Germline trimming cut 10 bases from V and 0 bases from J; bases unmatched to any gene: 4. The CDR3 here is CASGTGGSSYEQYF. In DNA, the CDR3 is TGTGCCAGCGGGACAGGGGGCAGCTCCTACGAGCAGTACTTC.

The rearrangement joins TRBV25-1 to TRBJ2-1; D is possibly TRBD1 (5 bases). Per the germline V gene, CDR1 is MGHDK and CDR2 is SYGVNS. The CDR3 is 14 amino acids. The germline V and J ends were trimmed by 7 bases and 10 bases, with 20 bases remaining between them. The CDR3 DNA follows: TGTGCCAGCACATCACCACGACTTGGGGCGGAGCAGTTCTTC. Amino acids: CASTSPRLGAEQFF.

This rearrangement joins TRBV2 to TRBJ2-7; D uncertain. V was clipped by 8 bases and J by 0 bases, with 11 bases between them. Germline V gene lookup returns CDR1 SNHLY and CDR2 FYNNEI. The CDR3 length is 13 residues. The CDR3 spells CASAQQSSYEQYF. The DNA for the CDR3 is TGTGCCAGCGCCCAACAGAGCTCCTACGAGCAGTACTTC.

The chain recombines TRBV27 with TRBJ2-7; possible D gene TRBD2, 5 bases. There are 13 residues in the CDR3. V was cut by 4 bases and J by 7 bases, with 14 bases left in between. Germline CDR1 reads MNHEY; CDR2 reads SMNVEV (reference sequence). The DNA of the CDR3 is TGTGCCAGCAGTTCAGACGGGGATCGGGAGCAGTACTTC. As protein: CASSSDGDREQYF.

The chain joins TRBV18 to TRBJ2-1; D might be TRBD2 (5 bases). V dropped 0 bases and J dropped 0 bases, with 9 bases sitting between them. This CDR3 is built from 16 residues. Looked up from germline, CDR1 is KGHSH and CDR2 is LQKENI. CDR3: CASSPPERSSYNEQFF. In DNA form, the CDR3 reads TGTGCCAGCTCACCACCCGAGCGGAGCTCCTACAATGAGCAGTTCTTC.

V usage is TRBV7-2 and J usage is TRBJ2-1; either TRBD1 or TRBD2 may supply D (7 bases each). From germline, CDR1 is SGHTA and CDR2 FQGNSA. Trimming removed 1 base from V and 8 bases from J, with 21 bases in between. The CDR3 is made up of 17 amino acids. The CDR3 is CASSLGFGRGGLDEQFF. The CDR3 DNA sequence: TGTGCCAGCAGCTTAGGGTTCGGCAGGGGGGGTTTAGATGAGCAGTTCTTC. Looking up the rest from reference TRBV7-2 and TRBJ2-1 gives the full variable domain: GAGVSQSPSNKVTEKGKDVELRCDPISGHTALYWYRQSLGQGLEFLIYFQGNSAPDKSGLPSDRFSAERTGGSVSTLTIQRTQQEDSAVYLCASSLGFGRGGLDEQFFGPGTRLTVL.